This T cell receptor (beta chain) was retrieved from a study of OX40 agonist ivuxolimab in advanced cancers. Produced via immunoSEQ multiplex PCR; TCRdb's table is partial and in-frame only. The table shows tens of thousands of clones, with more than 80% occurring only once. CDR1 and CDR2 from the germline V gene are SQVTM and ANQGSEA. This CDR3 has 13 residues. V dropped 1 base and J dropped 4 bases, with 10 bases sitting between them. This clone was detected only once. The antigen remains undetermined. Study-wide results and caveats: Expanded clones tended on average to be more numerous among CD8+ T cells than CD4+.

This TCR came from an adult with an advanced solid tumor such as melanoma, head and neck, liver or kidney cancer. The chain links TRBV29-1 to TRBJ1-2; possible D gene TRBD1, 6 bases. Sample: CD4+ or CD8+ T cells sorted from blood, taken in a trial of the OX40 agonist ivuxolimab. The CDR3 DNA follows: TGCAGCGTTGAAGCGGGGGGCGGCTATGGCTACACCTTC. Translated: CSVEAGGGYGYTF.